This T cell receptor beta chain was documented in a study of OX40 agonist ivuxolimab in advanced cancers. On the study more broadly: In this cohort, patients received ivuxolimab, an agonistic anti-OX40 (CD134) antibody.

Sampling of blood occurred at baseline, cycle 4 day 1, and cycle 7 day 1. Study-wide findings and caveats: Clonal expansion by week 6 occurred in CD4+ and CD8+ blood T cells (at 0.1 to 3.0 mg/kg). CD8+ T cells averaged more expanded clones than CD4+.

Using immunoSEQ multiplex PCR, the repertoire was profiled, and TCRdb retains in-frame clones only, with some absent. The sample comprises about 40,000 clones, approximately 80% of which are singletons, and approximately 2.4% rests with the top ten. This CDR3 comprises 13 residues. The ends were cut back, 2 bases at V and 7 bases at J, with 8 bases in the middle. CDR1 is SGHVS, CDR2 FNYEAQ, per germline. As regards this clone: The target antigen is unknown.

The V and J genes are TRBV7-6 and TRBJ2-2; D unresolved. The TCR sequence derives from an adult with an advanced solid tumor such as melanoma, head and neck, liver or kidney cancer. The sequences come from CD4+ or CD8+ T cells sorted from blood, collected in a trial of the OX40 agonist ivuxolimab. The CDR3 loop is CASSLILVGELFF. The DNA of the CDR3 is TGTGCCAGCAGCTTAATCCTGGTCGGGGAGCTGTTTTTT.